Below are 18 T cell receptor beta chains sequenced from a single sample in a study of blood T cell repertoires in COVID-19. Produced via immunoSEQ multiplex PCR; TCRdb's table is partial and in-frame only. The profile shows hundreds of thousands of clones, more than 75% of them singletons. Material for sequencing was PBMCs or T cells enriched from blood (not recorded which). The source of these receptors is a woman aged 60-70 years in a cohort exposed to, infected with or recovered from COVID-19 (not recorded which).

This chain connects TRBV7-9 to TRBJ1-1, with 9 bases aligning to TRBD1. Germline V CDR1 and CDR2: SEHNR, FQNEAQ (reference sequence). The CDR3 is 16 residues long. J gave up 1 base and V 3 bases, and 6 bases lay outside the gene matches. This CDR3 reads CASSFSGTGPNTEAFF. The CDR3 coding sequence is TGTGCCAGCAGCTTCTCCGGGACAGGGCCGAACACTGAAGCTTTCTTT.

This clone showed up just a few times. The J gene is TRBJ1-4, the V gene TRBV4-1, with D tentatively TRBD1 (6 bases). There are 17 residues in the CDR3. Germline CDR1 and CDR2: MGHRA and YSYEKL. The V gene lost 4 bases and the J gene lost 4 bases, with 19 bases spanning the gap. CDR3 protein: CASSREGGARLNEKLFF. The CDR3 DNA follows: TGCGCCAGCAGCCGCGAGGGGGGGGCGCGTCTTAATGAAAAACTGTTTTTT.

The CDR3 DNA is TGTGCCAGCTTTAGCCGGGACAGAGGGCACAATGAGCAGTTCTTC. It is translated as CASFSRDRGHNEQFF. The chain employs TRBV7-3 and TRBJ2-1; the match to TRBD1 covers 7 bases. The length of the CDR3 is 15 residues. J gave up 5 bases and V 8 bases, and 12 bases lay outside the gene matches. Germline lookup yields CDR1 SGHTA and CDR2 FQGTGA. The full variable domain, rest sourced from reference TRBV7-3 and TRBJ2-1, is GAGVSQTPSNKVTEKGKYVELRCDPISGHTALYWYRQSLGQGPEFLIYFQGTGAADDSGLPNDRFFAVRPEGSVSTLKIQRTERGDSAVYLCASFSRDRGHNEQFFGPGTRLTVL.

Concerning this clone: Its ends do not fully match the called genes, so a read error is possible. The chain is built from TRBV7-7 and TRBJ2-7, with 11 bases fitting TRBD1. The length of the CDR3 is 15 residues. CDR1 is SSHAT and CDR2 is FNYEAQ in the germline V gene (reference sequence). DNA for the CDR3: TGTGCTAGCAGCTTATCCCCCGGACAGGGGGCCGAGCAGTACTTC. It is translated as CASSLSPGQGAEQYF.

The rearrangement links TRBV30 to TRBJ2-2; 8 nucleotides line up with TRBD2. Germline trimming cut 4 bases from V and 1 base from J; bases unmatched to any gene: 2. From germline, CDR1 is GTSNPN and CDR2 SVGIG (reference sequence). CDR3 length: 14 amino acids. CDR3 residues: CAWMSGRNTGELFF. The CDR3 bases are TGTGCCTGGATGAGCGGGAGGAACACCGGGGAGCTGTTTTTT.

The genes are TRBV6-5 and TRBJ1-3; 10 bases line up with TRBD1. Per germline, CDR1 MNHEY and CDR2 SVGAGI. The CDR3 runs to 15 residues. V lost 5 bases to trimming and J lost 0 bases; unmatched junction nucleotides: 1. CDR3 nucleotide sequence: TGTGCCAGCAGTCGGGACAGGGGCTCTGGAAACACCATATATTTT. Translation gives CASSRDRGSGNTIYF.

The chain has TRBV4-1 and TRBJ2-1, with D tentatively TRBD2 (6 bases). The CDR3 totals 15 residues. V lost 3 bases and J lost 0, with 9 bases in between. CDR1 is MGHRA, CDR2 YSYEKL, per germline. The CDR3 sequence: CASSQGGLSYNEQFF. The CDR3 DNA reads TGCGCCAGCAGCCAGGGAGGCCTCTCCTACAATGAGCAGTTCTTC.

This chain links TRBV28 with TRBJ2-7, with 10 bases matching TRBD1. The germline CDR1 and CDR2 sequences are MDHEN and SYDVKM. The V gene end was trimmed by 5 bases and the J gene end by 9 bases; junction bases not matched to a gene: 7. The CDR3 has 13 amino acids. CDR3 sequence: CASSTPGTGVQYF. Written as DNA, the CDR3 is TGTGCCAGCAGTACTCCCGGGACAGGGGTGCAGTACTTC.

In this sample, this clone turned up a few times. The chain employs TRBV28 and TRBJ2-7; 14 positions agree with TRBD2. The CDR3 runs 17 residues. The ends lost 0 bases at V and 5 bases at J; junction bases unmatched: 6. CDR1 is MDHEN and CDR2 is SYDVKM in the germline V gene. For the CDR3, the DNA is TGTGCCAGCAGTTTATGGACTAGCGGGAGGGCTATGGACGAGCAGTACTTC. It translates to CASSLWTSGRAMDEQYF.

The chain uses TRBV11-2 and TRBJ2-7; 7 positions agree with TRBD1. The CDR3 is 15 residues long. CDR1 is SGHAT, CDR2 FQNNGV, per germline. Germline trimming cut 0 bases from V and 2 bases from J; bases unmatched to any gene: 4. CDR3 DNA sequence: TGTGCCAGCAGCTTAGATACGGGACAGACCTACGAGCAGTACTTC. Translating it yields CASSLDTGQTYEQYF.

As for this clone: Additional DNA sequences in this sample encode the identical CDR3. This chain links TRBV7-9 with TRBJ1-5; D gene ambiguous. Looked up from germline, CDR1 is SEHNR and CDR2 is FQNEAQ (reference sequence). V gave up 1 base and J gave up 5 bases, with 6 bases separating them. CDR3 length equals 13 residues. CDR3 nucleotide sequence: TGTGCCAGCAGCTTAGATCAGGATCAGCCCCAGCATTTT. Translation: CASSLDQDQPQHF.

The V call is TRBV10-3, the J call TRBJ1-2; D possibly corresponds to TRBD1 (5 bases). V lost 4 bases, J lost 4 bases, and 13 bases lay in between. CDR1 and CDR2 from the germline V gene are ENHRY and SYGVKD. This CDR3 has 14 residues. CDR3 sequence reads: CAISGQVGLYGYTF. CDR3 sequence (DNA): TGTGCCATCAGTGGGCAGGTGGGGCTCTATGGCTACACCTTC.

CDR3 DNA: TGTGCCACCGCAGGGGGCCGGACGAGGGAGACCCAGTACTTC. Residues: CATAGGRTRETQYF. The gene calls are TRBV19 and TRBJ2-5, with 8 nucleotides matching TRBD1. The CDR3 sequence is 14 residues long. V lost 10 bases to trimming and J lost 5 bases; unmatched junction nucleotides: 12. Looked up from germline, CDR1 is LNHDA and CDR2 is SQIVND (reference sequence).

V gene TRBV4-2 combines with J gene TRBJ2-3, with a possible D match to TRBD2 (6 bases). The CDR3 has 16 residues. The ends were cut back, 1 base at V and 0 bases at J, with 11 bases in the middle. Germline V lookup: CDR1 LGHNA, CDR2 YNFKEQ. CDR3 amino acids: CASSQVSGGSTDTQYF. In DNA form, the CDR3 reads TGTGCCAGCAGCCAAGTTAGCGGAGGGAGCACAGATACGCAGTATTTT.

The CDR3 sequence is CASSVTGWTNEKLFF. The CDR3 nucleotides read TGTGCCAGCAGCGTGACAGGGTGGACTAATGAAAAACTGTTTTTT. V usage is TRBV7-9 and J usage is TRBJ1-4, with 7 bases that match TRBD1. Germline V lookup: CDR1 SEHNR, CDR2 FQNEAQ (reference sequence). V lost 5 bases, J lost 2 bases, and 5 bases stayed unmatched. This CDR3 comprises 15 residues.

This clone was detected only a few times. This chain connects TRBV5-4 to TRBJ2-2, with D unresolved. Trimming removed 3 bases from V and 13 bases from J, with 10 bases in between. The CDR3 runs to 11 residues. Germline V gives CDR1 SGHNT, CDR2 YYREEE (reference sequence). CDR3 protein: CASSSGSGLFF. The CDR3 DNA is TGTGCCAGCAGCTCCGGGTCGGGGCTGTTTTTT.

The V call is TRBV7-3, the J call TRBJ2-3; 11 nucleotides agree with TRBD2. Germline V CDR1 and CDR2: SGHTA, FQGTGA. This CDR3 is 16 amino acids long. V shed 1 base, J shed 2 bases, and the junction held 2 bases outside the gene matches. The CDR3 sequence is CASSLIAGGPTDTQYF. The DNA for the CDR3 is TGTGCCAGCAGCTTAATAGCGGGAGGGCCCACAGATACGCAGTATTTT.

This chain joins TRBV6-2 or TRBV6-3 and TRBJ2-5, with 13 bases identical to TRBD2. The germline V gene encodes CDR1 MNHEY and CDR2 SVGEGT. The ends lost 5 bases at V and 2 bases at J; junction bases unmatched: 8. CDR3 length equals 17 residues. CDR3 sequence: CASSMGALAGGQETQYF. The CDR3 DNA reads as TGTGCCAGCAGTATGGGCGCACTAGCGGGAGGGCAAGAGACCCAGTACTTC.